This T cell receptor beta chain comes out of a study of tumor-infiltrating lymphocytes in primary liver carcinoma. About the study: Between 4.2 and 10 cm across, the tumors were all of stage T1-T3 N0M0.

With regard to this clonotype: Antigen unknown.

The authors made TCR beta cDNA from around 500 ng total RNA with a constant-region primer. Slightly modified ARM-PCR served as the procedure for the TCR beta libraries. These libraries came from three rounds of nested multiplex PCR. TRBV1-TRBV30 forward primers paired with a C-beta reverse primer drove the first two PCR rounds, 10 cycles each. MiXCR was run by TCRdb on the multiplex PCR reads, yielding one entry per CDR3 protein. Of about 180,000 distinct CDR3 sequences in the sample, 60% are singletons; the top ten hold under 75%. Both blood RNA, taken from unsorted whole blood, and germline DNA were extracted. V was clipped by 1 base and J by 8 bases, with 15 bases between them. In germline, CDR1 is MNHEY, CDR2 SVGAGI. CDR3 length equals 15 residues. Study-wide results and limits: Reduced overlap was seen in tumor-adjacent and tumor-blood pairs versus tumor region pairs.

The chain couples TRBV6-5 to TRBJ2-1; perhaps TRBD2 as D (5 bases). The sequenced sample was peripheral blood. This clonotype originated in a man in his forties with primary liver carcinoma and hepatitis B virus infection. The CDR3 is CASSYLRGSRDEQFF. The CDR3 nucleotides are TGTGCCAGCAGTTACTTGAGAGGTTCGCGGGATGAGCAGTTCTTC.